This T cell receptor (beta chain) is from a study of Ad26.COV2.S vaccination and SARS-CoV-2 variants. TCRdb's table, derived via immunoSEQ multiplex PCR, lists solely in-frame clones and lacks some. The data contain around 400,000 clones, roughly four fifths of them singletons. The treatment here: about 20 received Ad26.COV2.S at low or high dose, single or two shots; about 5 received placebo; per-sample allocation not given. Each sample was drawn 63 days after the first injection (of vaccine or placebo). The TCR sequence derives from a person aged 18-60 years who received the Ad26.COV2.S COVID-19 vaccine or a placebo. The material sequenced was peripheral blood, taken in a trial of Ad26.COV2.S vaccine versus placebo.

The CDR3 region has the DNA TGCGCCAGCAGCTTGTCGGGCGGGAACACTGAAGCTTTCTTT. It translates to CASSLSGGNTEAFF. The chain carries TRBV5-1 and TRBJ1-1; D not certain. Germline CDR1 and CDR2: SGHRS and YFSETQ. Trimming removed 1 base at V and 1 base at J, with 8 bases between. CDR3 length: 14 amino acids.